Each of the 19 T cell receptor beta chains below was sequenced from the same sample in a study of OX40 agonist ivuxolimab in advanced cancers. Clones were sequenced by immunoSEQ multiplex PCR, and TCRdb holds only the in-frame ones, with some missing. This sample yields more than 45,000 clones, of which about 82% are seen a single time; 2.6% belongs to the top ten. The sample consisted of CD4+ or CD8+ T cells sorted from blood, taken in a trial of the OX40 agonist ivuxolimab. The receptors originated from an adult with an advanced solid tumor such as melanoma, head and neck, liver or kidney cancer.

Here the CDR3 reads CASSQRAGGPETQYF. In DNA, the CDR3 is TGTGCCAGCAGCCAAAGAGCGGGGGGGCCAGAGACCCAGTACTTC. The chain has TRBV4-2 and TRBJ2-5, with 10 bases fitting TRBD2. The CDR3 contains 15 residues. Germline V gene data show CDR1 as LGHNA and CDR2 as YNFKEQ. V was clipped by 2 bases and J by 4 bases; unmatched bases: 4.

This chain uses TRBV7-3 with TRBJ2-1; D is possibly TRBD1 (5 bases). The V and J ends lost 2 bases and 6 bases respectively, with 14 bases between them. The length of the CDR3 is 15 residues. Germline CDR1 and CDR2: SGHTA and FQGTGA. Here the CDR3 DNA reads TGTGCCAGCAGCTTAGACATGTTAAGGGGCAATGAGCAGTTCTTC. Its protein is CASSLDMLRGNEQFF.

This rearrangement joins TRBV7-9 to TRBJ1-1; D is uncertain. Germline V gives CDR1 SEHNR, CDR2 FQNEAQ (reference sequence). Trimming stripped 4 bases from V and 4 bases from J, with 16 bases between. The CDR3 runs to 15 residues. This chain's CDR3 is CASSSRRVGSTEAFF. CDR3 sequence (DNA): TGTGCCAGCAGCTCCCGGAGAGTGGGGAGCACTGAAGCTTTCTTT.

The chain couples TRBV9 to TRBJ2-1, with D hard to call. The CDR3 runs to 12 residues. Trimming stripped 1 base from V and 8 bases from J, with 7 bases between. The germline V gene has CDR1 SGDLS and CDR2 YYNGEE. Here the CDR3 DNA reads TGTGCCAGCAGCGTAATCGATGATGAGCAGTTCTTC. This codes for CASSVIDDEQFF. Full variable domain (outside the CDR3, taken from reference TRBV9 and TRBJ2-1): DSGVTQTPKHLITATGQRVTLRCSPRSGDLSVYWYQQSLDQGLQFLIQYYNGEERAKGNILERFSAQQFPDLHSELNLSSLELGDSALYFCASSVIDDEQFFGPGTRLTVL.

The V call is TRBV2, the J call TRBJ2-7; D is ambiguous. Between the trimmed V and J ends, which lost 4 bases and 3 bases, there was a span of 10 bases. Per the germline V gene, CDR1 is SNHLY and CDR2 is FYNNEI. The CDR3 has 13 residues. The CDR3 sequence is CASSGDQFYEQYF. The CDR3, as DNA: TGTGCCAGCAGTGGAGACCAATTCTACGAGCAGTACTTC.

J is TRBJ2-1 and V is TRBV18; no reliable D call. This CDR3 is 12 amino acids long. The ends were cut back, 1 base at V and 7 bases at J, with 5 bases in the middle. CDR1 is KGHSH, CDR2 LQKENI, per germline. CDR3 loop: CASSPRDNEQFF. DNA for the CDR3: TGTGCCAGCTCACCACGAGATAATGAGCAGTTCTTC.

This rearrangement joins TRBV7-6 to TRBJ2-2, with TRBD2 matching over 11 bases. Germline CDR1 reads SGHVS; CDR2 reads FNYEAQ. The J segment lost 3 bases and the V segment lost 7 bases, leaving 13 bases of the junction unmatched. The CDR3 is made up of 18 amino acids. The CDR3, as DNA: TGTGCCAGCACCAGACTAGCGGGGCCTGGGACAGACACCGGGGAGCTGTTTTTT. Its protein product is CASTRLAGPGTDTGELFF.

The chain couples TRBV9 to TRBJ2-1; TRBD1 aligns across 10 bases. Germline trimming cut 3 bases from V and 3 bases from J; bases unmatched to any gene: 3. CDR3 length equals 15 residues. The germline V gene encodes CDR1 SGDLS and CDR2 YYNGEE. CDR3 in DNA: TGTGCCAGCAGCGCCGGGACAGGGGTCTACAATGAGCAGTTCTTC. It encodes CASSAGTGVYNEQFF.

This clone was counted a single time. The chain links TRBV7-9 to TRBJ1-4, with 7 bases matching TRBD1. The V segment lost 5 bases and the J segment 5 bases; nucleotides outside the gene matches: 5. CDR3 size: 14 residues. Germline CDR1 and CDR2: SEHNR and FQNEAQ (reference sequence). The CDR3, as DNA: TGTGCCAGCAGCCAGGGACAGAGGAATGAAAAACTGTTTTTT. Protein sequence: CASSQGQRNEKLFF.

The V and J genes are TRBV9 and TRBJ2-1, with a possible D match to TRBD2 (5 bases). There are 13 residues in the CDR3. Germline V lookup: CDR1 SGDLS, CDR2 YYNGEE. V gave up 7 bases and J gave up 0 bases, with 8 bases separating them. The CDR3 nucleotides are TGTGCCAGCGGACGGGACTCCTACAATGAGCAGTTCTTC. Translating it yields CASGRDSYNEQFF.

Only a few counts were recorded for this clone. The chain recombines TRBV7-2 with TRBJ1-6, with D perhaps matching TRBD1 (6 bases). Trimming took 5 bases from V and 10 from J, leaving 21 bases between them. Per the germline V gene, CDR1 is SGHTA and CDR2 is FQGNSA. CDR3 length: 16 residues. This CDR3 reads CASSPLVGAVRSPLHF. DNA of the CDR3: TGTGCCAGCAGCCCCCTGGTGGGGGCGGTGCGGTCACCCCTCCACTTT.

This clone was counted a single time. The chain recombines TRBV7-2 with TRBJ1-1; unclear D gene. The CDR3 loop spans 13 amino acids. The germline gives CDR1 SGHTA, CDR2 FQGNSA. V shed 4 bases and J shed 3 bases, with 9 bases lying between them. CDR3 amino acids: CASSSQRDTEAFF. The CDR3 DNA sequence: TGTGCCAGCAGCTCTCAACGGGACACTGAAGCTTTCTTT.

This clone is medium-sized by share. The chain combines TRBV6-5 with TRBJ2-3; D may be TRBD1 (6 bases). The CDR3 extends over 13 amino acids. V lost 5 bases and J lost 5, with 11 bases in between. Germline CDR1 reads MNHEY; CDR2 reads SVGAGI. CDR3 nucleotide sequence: TGTGCCAGCAGTCCCTACAGGGAAGATACGCAGTATTTT. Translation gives CASSPYREDTQYF.

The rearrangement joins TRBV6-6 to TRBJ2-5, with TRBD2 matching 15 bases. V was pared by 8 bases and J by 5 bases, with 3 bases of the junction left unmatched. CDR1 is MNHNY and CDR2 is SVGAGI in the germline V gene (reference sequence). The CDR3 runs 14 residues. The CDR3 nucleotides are TGTGCCAGCCTCGGGACTAGCGGGGGGGAGACCCAGTACTTC. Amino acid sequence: CASLGTSGGETQYF.

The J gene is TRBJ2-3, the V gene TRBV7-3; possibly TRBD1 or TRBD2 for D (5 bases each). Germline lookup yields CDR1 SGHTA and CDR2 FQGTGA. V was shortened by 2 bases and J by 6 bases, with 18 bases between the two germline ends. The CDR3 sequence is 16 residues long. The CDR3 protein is CASSLGDRGPGDTQYF. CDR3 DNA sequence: TGTGCCAGCAGCTTAGGGGATCGGGGCCCGGGGGATACGCAGTATTTT. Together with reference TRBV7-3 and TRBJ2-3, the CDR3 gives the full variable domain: GAGVSQTPSNKVTEKGKYVELRCDPISGHTALYWYRQSLGQGPEFLIYFQGTGAADDSGLPNDRFFAVRPEGSVSTLKIQRTERGDSAVYLCASSLGDRGPGDTQYFGPGTRLTVL.

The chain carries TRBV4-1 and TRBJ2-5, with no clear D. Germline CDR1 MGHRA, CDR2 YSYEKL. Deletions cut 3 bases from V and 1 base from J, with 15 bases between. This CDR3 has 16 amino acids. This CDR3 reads CASSHPLRSPQETQYF. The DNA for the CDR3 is TGCGCCAGCAGCCACCCATTACGGAGCCCCCAAGAGACCCAGTACTTC.

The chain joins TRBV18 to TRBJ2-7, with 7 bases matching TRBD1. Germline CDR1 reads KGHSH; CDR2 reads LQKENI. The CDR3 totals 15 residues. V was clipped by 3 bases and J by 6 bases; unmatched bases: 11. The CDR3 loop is CASSPRQGSIVEQYF. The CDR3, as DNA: TGTGCCAGCTCACCTAGACAGGGTAGTATCGTCGAGCAGTACTTC.

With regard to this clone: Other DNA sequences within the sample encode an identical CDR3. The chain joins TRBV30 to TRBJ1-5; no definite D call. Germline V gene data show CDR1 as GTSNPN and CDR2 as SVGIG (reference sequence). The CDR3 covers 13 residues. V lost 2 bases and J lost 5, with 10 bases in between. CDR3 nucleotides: TGTGCCTGGAGTCTGGCAGTCGATCAGCCCCAGCATTTT. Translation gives CAWSLAVDQPQHF.

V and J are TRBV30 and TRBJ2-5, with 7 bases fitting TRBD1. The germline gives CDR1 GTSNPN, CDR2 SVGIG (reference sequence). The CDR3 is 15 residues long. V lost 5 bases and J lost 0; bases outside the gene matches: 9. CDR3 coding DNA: TGTGCCTGGGGGCCGGGACAGCATTACCAAGAGACCCAGTACTTC. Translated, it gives CAWGPGQHYQETQYF.